The sequence of this T cell receptor (beta chain) was determined in a study of a mutant IDH1 vaccine in newly diagnosed glioma. Turning to this clone: Its antigen is not identified.

This table comes from immunoSEQ multiplex PCR, and its TCRdb copy is limited to in-frame clones, with some not included. This sample has about 65,000 clones; 81% occur once, and the top ten carry approximately 5%. V was pared by 0 bases and J by 0 bases, with 10 bases between. This CDR3 has 15 amino acids. Per germline, CDR1 SGDLS and CDR2 YYNGEE. As for time point: week 35, safety follow-up. Every vaccine dose comprised 300 ug of mutant IDH1 20-mer peptide plus topical imiquimod. Donors had new WHO grade 3 or 4 IDH1-mutant, ATRX-lost astrocytomas. Study results and limitations: Changes in top peripheral clonotypes did not appear linked to pseudoprogression. Immune responses induced by vaccination arose in about 93% of the patients.

Sample: PBMCs, taken from a glioma patient whose treatment included an IDH1 peptide vaccine. The J gene is TRBJ2-7, the V gene TRBV9; possible D gene TRBD2, 6 bases. This TCR was sampled from a middle-aged man with glioma. The CDR3 region has the DNA TGTGCCAGCAGCGTAGGGGACTCGAGCTCCTACGAGCAGTACTTC. This translates into CASSVGDSSSYEQYF.